The 14 T cell receptor beta chains reported below all come from one sample, sequenced in a study of cytotoxic CD8 clonotypes in ibrutinib-treated CLL. Using immunoSEQ multiplex PCR, the repertoire was profiled, and TCRdb retains in-frame clones only, with some absent. There are approximately 130,000 clones in the sample; 84% occur only once, and about 3.5% lies in the top ten. This specimen consisted of PBMCs, obtained after 24 months of ibrutinib treatment. Receptors originate from a human donor with chronic lymphocytic leukemia.

A remark on this clone: This sample also contains other DNA sequences that code for the same CDR3. The V call is TRBV7-9, the J call TRBJ1-1; D uncertain. The CDR3 is made up of 12 amino acids. Germline-derived CDR1 and CDR2 are SEHNR and FQNEAQ (reference sequence). Trimming pared 1 base from V and 6 bases from J, leaving 6 bases between. Written as DNA, the CDR3 is TGTGCCAGCAGCTTAGAGGGCGCTGAAGCTTTCTTT. It encodes CASSLEGAEAFF.

The chain is built from TRBV2 and TRBJ2-5; no definite D call. Germline lookup yields CDR1 SNHLY and CDR2 FYNNEI. Trimming took off 2 bases at V and 2 bases at J, with 12 bases between the two ends. This CDR3 region has 15 residues. CDR3 coding DNA: TGTGCCAGCAGTGAATCGTCCATGCTACAAGAGACCCAGTACTTC. Protein sequence: CASSESSMLQETQYF.

The gene calls are TRBV5-1 and TRBJ2-2; D unresolved. The CDR3 has 13 residues. V dropped 4 bases and J dropped 6 bases, with 10 bases sitting between them. Germline CDR1 reads SGHRS; CDR2 reads YFSETQ. The CDR3 is CASSPPVPGELFF. DNA of the CDR3: TGCGCCAGCAGCCCTCCCGTCCCCGGGGAGCTGTTTTTT.

This chain links TRBV10-3 with TRBJ2-1, with TRBD2 matching 11 bases. In germline, CDR1 is ENHRY, CDR2 SYGVKD. The CDR3 spans 15 residues. V shed 8 bases and J 9 bases; nucleotides not matched to a gene: 12. CDR3 nucleotides: TGTGCCATCGCGACGGTAGCGGGGGGGCGGGGTGAGCAGTTCTTC. Its translation is CAIATVAGGRGEQFF.

Regarding this clone: One end of the junction varies from germline; a read error may be responsible. This chain uses TRBV27 with TRBJ2-7, with 7 bases that match TRBD1. This CDR3 has 15 residues. The germline V gene encodes CDR1 MNHEY and CDR2 SMNVEV (reference sequence). CDR3 residues: CASRFDGDRAYEQYF. The CDR3, as DNA: TGTGCCAGCCGTTTCGACGGAGACAGGGCCTACGAGCAGTACTTC.

This clone was recorded once. The V call is TRBV14, the J call TRBJ2-7, with D possibly being TRBD1 (6 bases). CDR3 size: 14 residues. Germline lookup yields CDR1 SGHDN and CDR2 FVKESK. Trimming took 4 bases from V and 3 from J, leaving 13 bases between them. CDR3 nucleotide sequence: TGTGCCAGCAGCCTTCAGGGGATCGGCTACGAGCAGTACTTC. Translated: CASSLQGIGYEQYF. Supplemented by reference TRBV14 and TRBJ2-7, the full variable domain reads EAGVTQFPSHSVIEKGQTVTLRCDPISGHDNLYWYRRVMGKEIKFLLHFVKESKQDESGMPNNRFLAERTGGTYSTLKVQPAELEDSGVYFCASSLQGIGYEQYFGPGTRLTVT.

V and J are TRBV27 and TRBJ1-5; D is undetermined. This CDR3 contains 16 residues. Trimming removed 0 bases from V and 0 bases from J, with 9 bases in between. Germline-derived CDR1 and CDR2 are MNHEY and SMNVEV (reference sequence). CDR3 loop: CASSLSRRYSNQPQHF. CDR3 DNA: TGTGCCAGCAGTTTATCCCGCAGATATAGCAATCAGCCCCAGCATTTT.

This CDR3 is CASSLVVGSNQPQHF. In DNA form, the CDR3 reads TGTGCCAGCAGCCTGGTAGTAGGTAGCAATCAGCCCCAGCATTTT. The V call is TRBV7-2, the J call TRBJ1-5; D not resolved. The CDR3 spans 15 residues. Trimming took 5 bases from V and 0 from J, leaving 11 bases between them. Germline-derived CDR1 and CDR2 are SGHTA and FQGNSA.

Only a few counts were recorded for this clone. The chain couples TRBV6-6 to TRBJ1-5, with a possible D match to TRBD1 (6 bases). V was clipped by 6 bases and J by 5 bases, with 11 bases between them. Per the germline V gene, CDR1 is MNHNY and CDR2 is SVGAGI (reference sequence). This CDR3 has 13 residues. In DNA, the CDR3 is TGTGCCAGCAGGGAACAGGGCGATCAGCCCCAGCATTTT. Translated, it gives CASREQGDQPQHF.

V gene TRBV6-5 combines with J gene TRBJ1-4; 7 bases are shared with TRBD1. The germline V gene encodes CDR1 MNHEY and CDR2 SVGAGI. The CDR3 totals 14 residues. V trimming: 6 bases; J trimming: 4 bases; junction bases outside the gene matches: 5. CDR3 in DNA: TGTGCCAGCAGCCGACGGGACAGTAATGAAAAACTGTTTTTT. Protein sequence: CASSRRDSNEKLFF.

The chain carries TRBV27 and TRBJ2-5, with D perhaps matching TRBD1 (6 bases). The germline V gene encodes CDR1 MNHEY and CDR2 SMNVEV (reference sequence). This CDR3 comprises 13 residues. Trimming stripped 11 bases from V and 1 base from J, with 14 bases between. The CDR3 DNA reads as TGTGCCTCCAGCGGACAGTTCCAAGAGACCCAGTACTTC. Translation: CASSGQFQETQYF.

The J gene is TRBJ1-6, the V gene TRBV6-5, with a tentative D call TRBD1 (6 bases). The V and J ends lost 7 bases and 5 bases respectively, with 12 bases between them. Germline CDR1 and CDR2: MNHEY and SVGAGI. This CDR3 contains 14 residues. The CDR3 region has the DNA TGTGCCAGCAATCGGGGGCAGGATAATTCACCCCTCCACTTT. This gives the protein CASNRGQDNSPLHF.

This rearrangement joins TRBV7-9 to TRBJ2-7; D is possibly TRBD1 (5 bases). CDR1 is SEHNR and CDR2 is FQNEAQ in the germline V gene (reference sequence). The CDR3 runs to 15 residues. Between the trimmed V and J ends, which lost 1 base and 3 bases, there was a span of 13 bases. Here the CDR3 DNA reads TGTGCCAGCAGCTTAGAAGGTTTCAGGGTCTACGAGCAGTACTTC. It translates to CASSLEGFRVYEQYF.

The CDR3 DNA reads TGTGCCAGCAGCGACAGGGGGGAGACCTACGAGCAGTACTTC. Translating it yields CASSDRGETYEQYF. The chain links TRBV2 to TRBJ2-7, with 9 bases fitting TRBD1. The CDR3 sequence is 14 residues long. With 6 bases clipped from V and 2 bases from J, the junction kept 5 bases outside the gene matches. CDR1 and CDR2 (germline): SNHLY, FYNNEI.